A single sample is the source of the 7 T cell receptor beta chains below, sequenced in a study of tumor-infiltrating lymphocytes in primary liver carcinoma. The tissue used was unsorted bulk material of roughly 17-34 mg. RNA and DNA were co-extracted from it with the AllPrep DNA/RNA mini kit. TCR beta cDNA came from about 0.55 ug total RNA, primed with a constant-region primer. Modified slightly, ARM-PCR produced TCR beta libraries over three nested multiplex PCR rounds. A C-beta reverse primer was combined with TRBV1-TRBV30 forward primers in the first two PCR rounds, and each round had 10 cycles. TCRdb recomputed calls from the multiplex PCR reads with MiXCR, one row per CDR3 protein. Among approximately 190,000 distinct CDR3 sequences listed, over 80% were seen once. Sample: tumor tissue from primary liver carcinoma. The receptor set was obtained from a man aged 35 to 55 with primary liver carcinoma and hepatitis B virus infection.

About this clonotype: One end of the junction varies from germline; a read error may be responsible. The chain has TRBV24-1 and TRBJ2-7; 8 bases align to TRBD1. This CDR3 region has 15 residues. Germline V CDR1 and CDR2: KGHDR, SFDVKD. As DNA, the CDR3 is TGCGCCACTAGTAATTCCCGGACAGGGAAATACGAGCAGTACTTC. Translated: CATSNSRTGKYEQYF.

About this clonotype itself: The final CDR3 position lacks the conserved phenylalanine or tryptophan, pointing to a likely read error. This sequence joins TRBV5-6 and TRBJ2-5; D perhaps matches TRBD2 (5 bases). In germline, CDR1 is SGHDT, CDR2 YYEEEE. The CDR3 has 14 amino acids. For the CDR3, the DNA is TGTACCAGCAGCTTGGAGGCTAACCAAGAGACCCAGTACTCC. Protein: CTSSLEANQETQYS.

This clonotype showed up just a few times. A clone one base away is much larger, so this may be a read error. The chain combines TRBV6-1 with TRBJ1-5, with TRBD1 matching over 7 bases. CDR1 MNHNS and CDR2 SASEGT come from the germline V gene. The CDR3 contains 16 residues. The V and J ends lost 6 bases and 0 bases, in that order; junction bases with no gene match: 8. The CDR3 loop is CASRIDRVYSNQPQHF. CDR3 bases: TGTGCCAGCAGAATAGACAGGGTTTATAGCAATCAGCCCCAGCATTTT.

Regarding this clonotype: The germline gene is not matched at one end of the junction; a read error may be the cause. The chain couples TRBV29-1 to TRBJ2-4, with D unresolved. From germline, CDR1 is SQVTM and CDR2 ANQGSEA. The CDR3 loop spans 11 amino acids. The DNA of the CDR3 is TGCAGCGTTAATATAGGAAACATTAAGTACTTC. Its translation is CSVNIGNIKYF. The whole variable domain, filled in from reference TRBV29-1 and TRBJ2-4, reads SAVISQKPSRDICQRGTSLTIQCQVDSQVTMMFWYRQQPGQSLTLIATANQGSEATYESGFVIDKFPISRPNLTFSTLTVSNMSPEDSSIYLCSVNIGNIKYFGAGTRLSVL.

This clonotype came up a few times. The chain uses TRBV6-6 and TRBJ2-1; D perhaps matches TRBD2 (6 bases). CDR3 length equals 14 residues. Germline lookup yields CDR1 MNHNY and CDR2 SVGAGI (reference sequence). This CDR3 is CVSSSRTTPLGQFF. The CDR3 region has the DNA TGTGTCAGTAGTTCCCGGACTACCCCCCTCGGGCAGTTCTTC.

The CDR3 sequence is CSVSTGTGPTSPLHF. CDR3 nucleotides: TGCAGCGTTTCGACCGGGACAGGACCAACTTCACCCCTCCACTTT. The chain couples TRBV29-1 to TRBJ1-6; TRBD1 matches at 8 bases. Unmatched junction bases numbered 12, after V lost 5 bases and J lost 9 bases. CDR1 SQVTM and CDR2 ANQGSEA come from the germline V gene. This CDR3 has 15 amino acids.

Regarding this clonotype: Given a much more abundant clone one base away, this may be a read error. The J gene is TRBJ2-5, the V gene TRBV7-9; D is unclear. This CDR3 has 13 amino acids. Germline CDR1 SEHNR, CDR2 FQNEAQ (reference sequence). CDR3 sequence: CASSLAGIETQNF. The CDR3 DNA follows: TGTGCCAGCAGCTTAGCAGGGATAGAGACCCAGAACTTC. The complete variable domain, with remaining parts taken from reference TRBV7-9 and TRBJ2-5, reads DTGVSQNPRHKITKRGQNVTFRCDPISEHNRLYWYRQTLGQGPEFLTYFQNEAQLEKSRLLSDRFSAERPKGSFSTLEIQRTEQGDSAMYLCASSLAGIETQNFGPGTRLLVL.